The rows below give T cell receptor beta chains drawn from one sample of a study of blood T cell repertoires in COVID-19. Only in-frame clones appear in the TCRdb table, and some are missing; sequencing was by immunoSEQ multiplex PCR. The sample shows fewer than 40,000 clones, over 75% of them seen only once. Sequencing was done on a sample of peripheral blood. These receptor sequences come from a human donor in a cohort sampled during active COVID-19. Both conserved end residues are part of each CDR3. A D gene is named only where the DNA matches it firmly. A row's size may be missing; if present it is once, few, many or a size class.

clone size: NA
D gene: NA
J gene: TRBJ1-5
V gene: TRBV4-1
CDR3 length: 15
CDR3 DNA: TGCGCCAGCAGCCAAGGAGTCTCGGGAGATCAGCCCCAGCATTTT
CDR3 protein: CASSQGVSGDQPQHF

clone size: NA
D gene: NA
J gene: TRBJ2-5
V gene: TRBV18
CDR3 length: 11
CDR3 DNA: TGTGCCAGCTCACCTGGCGAGACCCAGTACTTC
CDR3 protein: CASSPGETQYF

clone size: NA
D gene: TRBD1
J gene: TRBJ2-6
V gene: TRBV5-6
CDR3 length: 19
CDR3 DNA: TGTGCCAGCAGCTTCGCTCTTTACAGGGGTTTTGCCGGGGCCAACGTCCTGACTTTC
CDR3 protein: CASSFALYRGFAGANVLTF

clone size: NA
D gene: NA
J gene: TRBJ2-1
V gene: TRBV6-6
CDR3 length: 14
CDR3 DNA: TGTGCCAGCAGTTATGGGACTGATTACAATGAGCAGTTCTTC
CDR3 protein: CASSYGTDYNEQFF

clone size: NA
D gene: TRBD1
J gene: TRBJ1-5
V gene: TRBV18
CDR3 length: 15
CDR3 DNA: TGTGCCAGCTCAGCCGGGACAGGGGGCTCGCAGCCCCAGCATTTT
CDR3 protein: CASSAGTGGSQPQHF

clone size: NA
D gene: TRBD1
J gene: TRBJ1-4
V gene: TRBV6-4
CDR3 length: 14
CDR3 DNA: TGTGCCAGCAGTCCAAACCCCGGACAGGGGGGGCTGTTTTTT
CDR3 protein: CASSPNPGQGGLFF

clone size: NA
D gene: TRBD1
J gene: TRBJ2-2
V gene: TRBV10-3
CDR3 length: 13
CDR3 DNA: TGTGCCACCAGGACAGGGGGCACCGGGGAGCTGTTTTTT
CDR3 protein: CATRTGGTGELFF

clone size: NA
D gene: TRBD1
J gene: TRBJ1-2
V gene: TRBV7-9
CDR3 length: 16
CDR3 DNA: TGTGCCAGCAGCGCCGCCCGGGACAGCCTTAACTATGGCTACACCTTC
CDR3 protein: CASSAARDSLNYGYTF

clone size: NA
D gene: NA
J gene: TRBJ1-1
V gene: TRBV3-1/TRBV3-2
CDR3 length: 14
CDR3 DNA: TGTGCCAGCAGCCCCCTGTCGGGTGACACTGAAGCTTTCTTT
CDR3 protein: CASSPLSGDTEAFF

clone size: NA
D gene: NA
J gene: TRBJ1-2
V gene: TRBV9
CDR3 length: 15
CDR3 DNA: TGTGCCAGCAGCGTAGATGGGATTCGGGGCTATGGCTACACCTTC
CDR3 protein: CASSVDGIRGYGYTF

clone size: NA
D gene: NA
J gene: TRBJ2-7
V gene: TRBV4-3
CDR3 length: 14
CDR3 DNA: TGCGCCAGCAGCCAGACCAGGGCAGCCTACGAGCAGTACTTC
CDR3 protein: CASSQTRAAYEQYF

clone size: NA
D gene: NA
J gene: TRBJ2-5
V gene: TRBV5-1
CDR3 length: 15
CDR3 DNA: TGCGCCAGCAGCATGGGATCAGGGTACCAAGAGACCCAGTACTTC
CDR3 protein: CASSMGSGYQETQYF

clone size: NA
D gene: NA
J gene: TRBJ1-1
V gene: TRBV6-5
CDR3 length: 14
CDR3 DNA: TGTGCCAGCGGGAGAGACAGGTCGAACACTGAAGCTTTCTTT
CDR3 protein: CASGRDRSNTEAFF

clone size: NA
D gene: NA
J gene: TRBJ1-3
V gene: TRBV5-1
CDR3 length: 15
CDR3 DNA: TGCGCCAGCAGCCAGGACACGACCTCTGGAAACACCATATATTTT
CDR3 protein: CASSQDTTSGNTIYF

clone size: NA
D gene: NA
J gene: TRBJ2-1
V gene: TRBV5-6
CDR3 length: 13
CDR3 DNA: TGTGCCAGCAGCTTGGTACAAAACAATGAGCAGTTCTTC
CDR3 protein: CASSLVQNNEQFF

clone size: few
D gene: NA
J gene: TRBJ2-7
V gene: TRBV19
CDR3 length: 14
CDR3 DNA: TGTGCCAGTAGTGATACCCGCTATCCTTACGAGCAGTACTTC
CDR3 protein: CASSDTRYPYEQYF

clone size: NA
D gene: NA
J gene: TRBJ2-7
V gene: TRBV6-5
CDR3 length: 13
CDR3 DNA: TGTGCCAGCAGCCGATCCGGAGGGTACGAGCAGTACTTC
CDR3 protein: CASSRSGGYEQYF

clone size: NA
D gene: TRBD1
J gene: TRBJ1-1
V gene: TRBV11-2
CDR3 length: 14
CDR3 DNA: TGTGCCAGCAGCTTAGTCCAGGGGGGCACTGAAGCTTTCTTT
CDR3 protein: CASSLVQGGTEAFF

clone size: NA
D gene: NA
J gene: TRBJ2-2
V gene: TRBV5-4
CDR3 length: 13
CDR3 DNA: TGTGCCAGCAGCGTCGACAGCACCGGGGAGCTGTTTTTT
CDR3 protein: CASSVDSTGELFF

clone size: NA
D gene: TRBD1
J gene: TRBJ2-7
V gene: TRBV4-2
CDR3 length: 15
CDR3 DNA: TGTGCCAGCAGCCAATTTGGACAGGGGTGGTACGAGCAGTACTTC
CDR3 protein: CASSQFGQGWYEQYF

clone size: NA
D gene: NA
J gene: TRBJ1-2
V gene: TRBV9
CDR3 length: 15
CDR3 DNA: TGTGCCAGCAGCCCCGACAGGCTTCTCGGCTATGGCTACACCTTC
CDR3 protein: CASSPDRLLGYGYTF

clone size: NA
D gene: TRBD1
J gene: TRBJ2-1
V gene: TRBV24-1
CDR3 length: 16
CDR3 DNA: TGTGCCACCAGTGCCGCCCCGGGACAGGGTTACAATGAGCAGTTCTTC
CDR3 protein: CATSAAPGQGYNEQFF

clone size: NA
D gene: TRBD2
J gene: TRBJ2-5
V gene: TRBV6-2/TRBV6-3
CDR3 length: 12
CDR3 DNA: TGTGCCAGCAGCCATGCAGAGGGGAGGGCCTACTTC
CDR3 protein: CASSHAEGRAYF

clone size: once
D gene: NA
J gene: TRBJ2-1
V gene: TRBV7-3
CDR3 length: 19
CDR3 DNA: TGTGCCAGCAGCTTAAGATACCAGGGCTCCTCAAGCTCCTACAATGAGCAGTTCTTC
CDR3 protein: CASSLRYQGSSSSYNEQFF

clone size: NA
D gene: NA
J gene: TRBJ1-5
V gene: TRBV29-1
CDR3 length: 11
CDR3 DNA: TGCAGCGGGACGACAGGCACACTCCAGCATTTT
CDR3 protein: CSGTTGTLQHF

clone size: NA
D gene: NA
J gene: TRBJ2-6
V gene: TRBV27
CDR3 length: 14
CDR3 DNA: TGTGCCAGCAGTTTTAATTCTGGGGCCAACGTCCTGACTTTC
CDR3 protein: CASSFNSGANVLTF

clone size: few
D gene: TRBD1
J gene: TRBJ1-1
V gene: TRBV7-9
CDR3 length: 15
CDR3 DNA: TGTGCCAGCAGCCCGCGGACAGGGGTGAACACTGAAGCTTTCTTT
CDR3 protein: CASSPRTGVNTEAFF

clone size: NA
D gene: TRBD1
J gene: TRBJ1-2
V gene: TRBV5-5
CDR3 length: 14
CDR3 DNA: TGTGCCAGCAGCATCTCGGGACAGGGTTTTGGCTACACCTTC
CDR3 protein: CASSISGQGFGYTF

clone size: NA
D gene: NA
J gene: TRBJ2-5
V gene: TRBV7-8
CDR3 length: 11
CDR3 DNA: TGTGCCAGCAGCCTCCAGGAGACCCAGTACTTC
CDR3 protein: CASSLQETQYF

clone size: NA
D gene: NA
J gene: TRBJ1-5
V gene: TRBV7-2
CDR3 length: 14
CDR3 DNA: TGTGCCAGCAGCTTAACGCAGAAAGTTCAGCCCCAGCATTTT
CDR3 protein: CASSLTQKVQPQHF

clone size: NA
D gene: NA
J gene: TRBJ1-6
V gene: TRBV4-1
CDR3 length: 15
CDR3 DNA: TGCGCCAGCAGCCTCGAGGTAGGGGTGGATTCACCCCTCCACTTT
CDR3 protein: CASSLEVGVDSPLHF

clone size: NA
D gene: TRBD2
J gene: TRBJ2-2
V gene: TRBV7-9
CDR3 length: 16
CDR3 DNA: TGTGCCAGCAGTAGGGAGGGCCGGAGGAGCACCGGGGAGCTGTTTTTT
CDR3 protein: CASSREGRRSTGELFF

clone size: NA
D gene: TRBD2
J gene: TRBJ2-5
V gene: TRBV27
CDR3 length: 16
CDR3 DNA: TGTGCCAGCAGCCGCGCGGGGACTAGCGGACAAGAGACCCAGTACTTC
CDR3 protein: CASSRAGTSGQETQYF

clone size: NA
D gene: TRBD1
J gene: TRBJ1-1
V gene: TRBV3-1/TRBV3-2
CDR3 length: 13
CDR3 DNA: TGTGCCAGCAGCCAAGAGGGACAGGGCGAAGCTTTCTTT
CDR3 protein: CASSQEGQGEAFF

clone size: NA
D gene: NA
J gene: TRBJ1-1
V gene: TRBV5-6
CDR3 length: 13
CDR3 DNA: TGTGCCAGCAGCTTGAGCTCGAACACTGAAGCTTTCTTT
CDR3 protein: CASSLSSNTEAFF

clone size: NA
D gene: NA
J gene: TRBJ2-5
V gene: TRBV20-1
CDR3 length: 11
CDR3 DNA: TGCAGTGCTAGTATAGAGGAGACCCAGTACTTC
CDR3 protein: CSASIEETQYF

clone size: once
D gene: TRBD2
J gene: TRBJ2-5
V gene: TRBV2
CDR3 length: 15
CDR3 DNA: TGTGCCAGCAGTGAGAGGCTAGCGGGAGGAAAGACCCAGTACTTC
CDR3 protein: CASSERLAGGKTQYF

clone size: NA
D gene: TRBD1
J gene: TRBJ2-1
V gene: TRBV5-1
CDR3 length: 15
CDR3 DNA: TGCGCCAGCAGCTTGGTGGCAGGGGGCGGGAATGAGCAGTTCTTC
CDR3 protein: CASSLVAGGGNEQFF

clone size: few
D gene: TRBD2
J gene: TRBJ2-1
V gene: TRBV7-2
CDR3 length: 16
CDR3 DNA: TGTGCCAGCAGCCCCAGGACTAGCGGAGCCTACAATGAGCAGTTCTTC
CDR3 protein: CASSPRTSGAYNEQFF

clone size: NA
D gene: NA
J gene: TRBJ2-2
V gene: TRBV27
CDR3 length: 12
CDR3 DNA: TGTGCCAGCAGTCGGAACACCGGGGAGCTGTTTTTT
CDR3 protein: CASSRNTGELFF

clone size: few
D gene: TRBD1
J gene: TRBJ2-3
V gene: TRBV5-1
CDR3 length: 16
CDR3 DNA: TGCGCCAGCAACCCTGCCGGGACAGGGGGCATGGATACGCAGTATTTT
CDR3 protein: CASNPAGTGGMDTQYF

clone size: NA
D gene: NA
J gene: TRBJ1-2
V gene: TRBV30
CDR3 length: 14
CDR3 DNA: TGTGCCTGGAGTTCTCCGACACGATACTATGGCTACACCTTC
CDR3 protein: CAWSSPTRYYGYTF